A single sample gave rise to the 3 T cell receptor beta chains below, sequenced in a study of post-analysis software for immune sequencing data. Study-wide results and limits: A few TRBV segments appeared more often in patients than in controls, and TRBV5-6, TRBV5-1 and TRBV20-1 were among these.

Their recognized antigens are unknown. The TCR beta cDNA libraries carried unique molecular identifiers. MiXCR, run by TCRdb on the PCR reads, gives a single entry per CDR3 protein. Among hundreds of thousands of distinct CDR3 sequences listed, about 40% were seen once. The source material was blood. The receptor set was obtained from a girl aged 10 to 17 with multiple sclerosis.

The table lists this clonotype with a few counts. The J gene is TRBJ2-1, the V gene TRBV6-5; TRBD2 aligns across 11 bases. This CDR3 region has 14 residues. Germline CDR1 MNHEY, CDR2 SVGAGI. V gave up 7 bases and J gave up 5 bases; unmatched junction bases: 4. CDR3 sequence reads: CASKGLAVNNEQFF. The CDR3 region has the DNA TGTGCCAGCAAGGGACTAGCGGTAAACAATGAGCAGTTCTTC.

This clonotype was counted a few times. This chain connects TRBV7-9 to TRBJ2-1; the match to TRBD2 covers 8 bases. The CDR3 extends over 16 amino acids. V shed 5 bases, J shed 7 bases, and the junction held 13 bases outside the gene matches. Germline V gene sequence: CDR1 SEHNR, CDR2 FQNEAQ (reference sequence). This CDR3 is CASSRLLADRRNEQFF. In nucleotides, the CDR3 is TGTGCCAGCAGCCGACTACTAGCGGACCGAAGGAATGAGCAGTTCTTC.

The rearrangement joins TRBV28 to TRBJ2-7, with 8 nucleotides matching TRBD2. In germline, CDR1 is MDHEN, CDR2 SYDVKM. There are 15 residues in the CDR3. The V gene end was trimmed by 7 bases and the J gene end by 1 base; junction bases not matched to a gene: 9. DNA of the CDR3: TGTGCCAGCACCCGACTAAGCGGGGGATCCTACGAGCAGTACTTC. Translating gives CASTRLSGGSYEQYF.